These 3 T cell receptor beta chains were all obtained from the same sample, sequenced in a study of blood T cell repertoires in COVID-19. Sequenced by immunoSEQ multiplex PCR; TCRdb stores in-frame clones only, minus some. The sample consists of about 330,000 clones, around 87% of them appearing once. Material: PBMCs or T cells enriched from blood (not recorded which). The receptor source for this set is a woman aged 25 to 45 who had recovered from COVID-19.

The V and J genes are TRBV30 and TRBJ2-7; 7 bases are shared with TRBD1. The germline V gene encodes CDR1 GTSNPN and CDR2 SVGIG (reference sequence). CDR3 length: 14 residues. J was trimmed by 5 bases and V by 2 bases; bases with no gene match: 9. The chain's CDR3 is CAWSPGRQGHEQYF. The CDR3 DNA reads TGTGCCTGGAGTCCAGGGAGACAGGGCCACGAGCAGTACTTC.

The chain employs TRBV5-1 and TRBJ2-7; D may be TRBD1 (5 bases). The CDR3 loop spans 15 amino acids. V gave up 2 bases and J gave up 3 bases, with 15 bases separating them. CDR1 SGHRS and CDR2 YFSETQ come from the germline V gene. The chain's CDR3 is CASSLSQGIGYEQYF. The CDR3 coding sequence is TGCGCCAGCAGCTTATCCCAGGGAATCGGCTACGAGCAGTACTTC.

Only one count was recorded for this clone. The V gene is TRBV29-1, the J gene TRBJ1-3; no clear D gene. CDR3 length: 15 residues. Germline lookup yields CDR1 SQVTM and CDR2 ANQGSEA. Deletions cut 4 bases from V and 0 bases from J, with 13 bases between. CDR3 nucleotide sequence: TGCAGCGTTGTAACAAGGGAGCTCTCTGGAAACACCATATATTTT. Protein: CSVVTRELSGNTIYF.